This T cell receptor beta chain came from a study of cytomegalovirus exposure and HLA in healthy donors. Study-level background: As released early, the data held 75 million to 90 million unique TCRs from HLA-typed donors. Study-wide results and limits: In vitro checks showed that three CMV-associated chains really do target CMV antigens. HLA restriction was apparent for most CMV-associated TCR beta chains in a later analysis. Later analysis identified a missense DCLRE1C variant that was linked to TCR beta V- and J-gene trimming.

The study ran its PCR with 60 Vbeta and 13 Jbeta primers. Generated by immunoSEQ multiplex PCR, the TCRdb table keeps only in-frame clones and is missing some. The sample contains around 170,000 clones, roughly 80% of which appear only once. Remarks on this clone: What it binds is not known.

V dropped 0 bases and J dropped 5; count of bases not matched to a gene: 14. The CDR3 is 17 residues long. The germline CDR1 and CDR2 sequences are SGDLS and YYNGEE. The source is a man aged 40-49 years in good health and CMV-seronegative. Material for sequencing was PBMCs. The chain recombines TRBV9 with TRBJ2-7, with 7 positions matching TRBD1. The CDR3 DNA is TGTGCCAGCAGCGTAGCCGGGACAGTCGCCTTTAAGGACGAGCAGTACTTC. The encoded protein is CASSVAGTVAFKDEQYF. Filled out from reference TRBV9 and TRBJ2-7, the complete variable domain reads DSGVTQTPKHLITATGQRVTLRCSPRSGDLSVYWYQQSLDQGLQFLIQYYNGEERAKGNILERFSAQQFPDLHSELNLSSLELGDSALYFCASSVAGTVAFKDEQYFGPGTRLTVT.